These T cell receptor beta chains were read from a single sample in a study of blood T cell repertoires in COVID-19. The protocol was immunoSEQ multiplex PCR, while the TCRdb copy is restricted to in-frame clones and leaves out a portion. The sample has roughly 260,000 clones, about 90% seen once. The material sequenced was PBMCs or T cells enriched from blood (not recorded which). The receptors derive from a human donor in a cohort exposed to, infected with or recovered from COVID-19 (not recorded which). The donor label of this sample is uncertain. Each CDR3 is given without its conserved first and last residue. Each record gives: CDR3 protein, V gene, J gene, clone size. Clone size is shown for a subset of rows, as once, few, many or a class of expanded clone.

CDR3 protein: ASSKGVRGIRRAEAF
V gene: TRBV21-1
J gene: TRBJ1-1
clone size: NA

CDR3 protein: ASRSVRDRGQDEQF
V gene: TRBV5-4
J gene: TRBJ2-1
clone size: NA

CDR3 protein: ASSLDDRGSGYT
V gene: TRBV5-6
J gene: TRBJ1-2
clone size: NA

CDR3 protein: ASSPSLTSGGWQF
V gene: TRBV6-2/TRBV6-3
J gene: TRBJ2-1
clone size: NA

CDR3 protein: ATSDRGRTSGGAFNEQF
V gene: TRBV24-1
J gene: TRBJ2-1
clone size: NA

CDR3 protein: ASSLTQGSGGTDTQY
V gene: TRBV7-2
J gene: TRBJ2-3
clone size: once

CDR3 protein: ASSGRGDGQY
V gene: TRBV9
J gene: TRBJ2-7
clone size: NA

CDR3 protein: AWKRDTEAF
V gene: TRBV30
J gene: TRBJ1-1
clone size: NA

CDR3 protein: SVEEGLAGDN
V gene: TRBV29-1
J gene: TRBJ2-3
clone size: NA

CDR3 protein: ASSKEVREVAYEQY
V gene: TRBV7-2
J gene: TRBJ2-7
clone size: NA

CDR3 protein: ASSHRGQGSINEKLF
V gene: TRBV14
J gene: TRBJ1-4
clone size: NA

CDR3 protein: ASSQDLGAPGYT
V gene: TRBV4-2
J gene: TRBJ1-2
clone size: NA

CDR3 protein: AWSVLSGQGVTEAF
V gene: TRBV30
J gene: TRBJ1-1
clone size: NA

CDR3 protein: ASSPMDRGPETQY
V gene: TRBV14
J gene: TRBJ2-5
clone size: NA

CDR3 protein: ASSEMWPPGGEAF
V gene: TRBV6-4
J gene: TRBJ1-1
clone size: NA

CDR3 protein: ASRQTGTITEAF
V gene: TRBV6-5
J gene: TRBJ1-1
clone size: few

CDR3 protein: AIRAQGYRRETQY
V gene: TRBV10-3
J gene: TRBJ2-5
clone size: NA

CDR3 protein: ASMGRGEQY
V gene: TRBV6-5
J gene: TRBJ2-7
clone size: NA

CDR3 protein: ASSLGAGYQPQH
V gene: TRBV7-9
J gene: TRBJ1-5
clone size: NA

CDR3 protein: AISGTVAYGYT
V gene: TRBV10-3
J gene: TRBJ1-2
clone size: NA

CDR3 protein: ASSLSGVTDTQY
V gene: TRBV7-9
J gene: TRBJ2-3
clone size: NA

CDR3 protein: ASSEGPHFSYNEQF
V gene: TRBV6-1
J gene: TRBJ2-1
clone size: NA

CDR3 protein: ASSLVAGSGYT
V gene: TRBV12-3/TRBV12-4
J gene: TRBJ1-2
clone size: NA

CDR3 protein: ASSQGGTALSGANVLT
V gene: TRBV5-4
J gene: TRBJ2-6
clone size: NA

CDR3 protein: ASSFTRNTDTQY
V gene: TRBV27
J gene: TRBJ2-3
clone size: NA

CDR3 protein: ASSQAIGTNDGYT
V gene: TRBV4-2
J gene: TRBJ1-2
clone size: NA

CDR3 protein: ASSATGGESNQPQH
V gene: TRBV18
J gene: TRBJ1-5
clone size: few

CDR3 protein: ASSVGQNEKLF
V gene: TRBV12-3/TRBV12-4
J gene: TRBJ1-4
clone size: NA

CDR3 protein: ASSQRDRVNYGYT
V gene: TRBV3-1/TRBV3-2
J gene: TRBJ1-2
clone size: NA

CDR3 protein: ASSIDRKVGYYGYT
V gene: TRBV19
J gene: TRBJ1-2
clone size: NA

CDR3 protein: ASNLGTGELGAF
V gene: TRBV9
J gene: TRBJ1-1
clone size: once

CDR3 protein: ATSSSMNTEAF
V gene: TRBV24-1
J gene: TRBJ1-1
clone size: NA

CDR3 protein: SVRDRGYSYEQY
V gene: TRBV29-1
J gene: TRBJ2-7
clone size: NA

CDR3 protein: ASSVQGETQY
V gene: TRBV19
J gene: TRBJ2-5
clone size: NA

CDR3 protein: AIRGGGLSLNYGYT
V gene: TRBV10-3
J gene: TRBJ1-2
clone size: NA

CDR3 protein: ASSLGGQAVHEQY
V gene: TRBV5-4
J gene: TRBJ2-7
clone size: NA

CDR3 protein: ASSLYGQGGFETQY
V gene: TRBV7-3
J gene: TRBJ2-5
clone size: NA

CDR3 protein: ASSPDRGADTQY
V gene: TRBV6-5
J gene: TRBJ2-3
clone size: NA

CDR3 protein: ASSAVPGVYNEQF
V gene: TRBV6-5
J gene: TRBJ2-1
clone size: NA

CDR3 protein: ASSFNGRTAPGEQY
V gene: TRBV7-8
J gene: TRBJ2-7
clone size: NA

CDR3 protein: ASRHLSEQY
V gene: TRBV12-5
J gene: TRBJ2-7
clone size: NA

CDR3 protein: ASSIVGGSYEQY
V gene: TRBV19
J gene: TRBJ2-7
clone size: NA

CDR3 protein: ASSANRGPGNTIY
V gene: TRBV6-4
J gene: TRBJ1-3
clone size: NA

CDR3 protein: ASSYSVDRVGYGYT
V gene: TRBV6-5
J gene: TRBJ1-2
clone size: few

CDR3 protein: ASKTGGRNNSPLH
V gene: TRBV19
J gene: TRBJ1-6
clone size: NA

CDR3 protein: ASSEGLMANTEAF
V gene: TRBV2
J gene: TRBJ1-1
clone size: NA

CDR3 protein: SADRGPDEQY
V gene: TRBV29-1
J gene: TRBJ2-7
clone size: once

CDR3 protein: ASSYETGIGELF
V gene: TRBV5-1
J gene: TRBJ2-2
clone size: once

CDR3 protein: SVEPNNYGYT
V gene: TRBV29-1
J gene: TRBJ1-2
clone size: NA

CDR3 protein: ASSTQENTEAF
V gene: TRBV7-3
J gene: TRBJ1-1
clone size: NA

CDR3 protein: ASSARQNTEAF
V gene: TRBV9
J gene: TRBJ1-1
clone size: few

CDR3 protein: ASSSGLTGELF
V gene: TRBV11-2
J gene: TRBJ2-2
clone size: once

CDR3 protein: ATTMGQEPEKLF
V gene: TRBV19
J gene: TRBJ1-4
clone size: NA

CDR3 protein: ASSFTGSPGYT
V gene: TRBV7-9
J gene: TRBJ1-2
clone size: NA

CDR3 protein: ASSEGQGIQAF
V gene: TRBV18
J gene: TRBJ1-1
clone size: NA

CDR3 protein: ATSSEPGGEQY
V gene: TRBV15
J gene: TRBJ2-7
clone size: NA

CDR3 protein: AWSGTRGETQY
V gene: TRBV30
J gene: TRBJ2-5
clone size: once

CDR3 protein: AWIGVYTEAF
V gene: TRBV30
J gene: TRBJ1-1
clone size: NA

CDR3 protein: ASSFGGVDNEQF
V gene: TRBV13
J gene: TRBJ2-1
clone size: NA

CDR3 protein: ASSQSTGLRTEAF
V gene: TRBV6-5
J gene: TRBJ1-1
clone size: once